A selection of T cell receptor beta chains follows, all from one sample in a study of T cell repertoires in MIS-A myocarditis. TCRdb keeps only in-frame clones here, not all; method: immunoSEQ multiplex PCR. The sample consists of 5,000 to 6,000 clones, 78% of them appearing once. Sequenced: interventricular septum heart tissue obtained at autopsy. The receptors here all came from a man between 18 and 35 years old with fulminant myocarditis from multisystem inflammatory syndrome in adults (MIS-A) after COVID-19. Each CDR3 is given with its conserved first and last residue. The D gene is left open where the match is weak. Clone size, where shown, is once, few, many, or a class for clones that have expanded.

d_gene: TRBD1
j_gene: TRBJ2-3
v_gene: TRBV9
abundance: NA
CDR3nt: TGTGCCAGCAGCGATCGGGGGACAGGGGACGATACGCAGTATTTT
CDR3aa: CASSDRGTGDDTQYF

d_gene: NA
j_gene: TRBJ2-1
v_gene: TRBV6-5
abundance: NA
CDR3nt: TGTGCCAGCAGGGGTCCGGGTAACCACAATGAGCAGTTCTTC
CDR3aa: CASRGPGNHNEQFF

d_gene: NA
j_gene: TRBJ1-6
v_gene: TRBV30
abundance: NA
CDR3nt: TGTGCCTGGAGTGCCAATTCACCCCTCCACTTT
CDR3aa: CAWSANSPLHF

d_gene: TRBD1
j_gene: TRBJ2-3
v_gene: TRBV7-9
abundance: once
CDR3nt: TGTGCCAGCAGCCACTGGGACAGTCTTAATACGCAGTATTTT
CDR3aa: CASSHWDSLNTQYF

d_gene: NA
j_gene: TRBJ2-5
v_gene: TRBV29-1
abundance: few
CDR3nt: TGCAGCACGTCCGTTAGCGGCCAAGAGACCCAGTACTTC
CDR3aa: CSTSVSGQETQYF

d_gene: NA
j_gene: TRBJ1-1
v_gene: TRBV28
abundance: once
CDR3nt: TGTGCCAGCAGGTGGATACCAAACACTGAAGCTTTCTTT
CDR3aa: CASRWIPNTEAFF

d_gene: NA
j_gene: TRBJ1-2
v_gene: TRBV27
abundance: NA
CDR3nt: TGTGCCAGCAGTTTAAGGAGCGGACGGGATGGCTACACCTTC
CDR3aa: CASSLRSGRDGYTF

d_gene: NA
j_gene: TRBJ2-3
v_gene: TRBV6-1
abundance: NA
CDR3nt: TGTGCCAGCAGTGAAGCCGTAAGCGGCACAGATACGCAGTATTTT
CDR3aa: CASSEAVSGTDTQYF

d_gene: TRBD1
j_gene: TRBJ2-7
v_gene: TRBV28
abundance: once
CDR3nt: TGTGCCAGCAGGACAGGGGGCCTCTACGAGCAGTACTTC
CDR3aa: CASRTGGLYEQYF

d_gene: NA
j_gene: TRBJ1-6
v_gene: TRBV4-3
abundance: NA
CDR3nt: TGCGCCAGCAGCCAGACGCAGGATAATTCACCCCTCCACTTT
CDR3aa: CASSQTQDNSPLHF

d_gene: TRBD1
j_gene: TRBJ2-4
v_gene: TRBV7-2
abundance: medium-sized
CDR3nt: TGTGCCAGCAGCTTCACATTCGGGGACAGGGTAGTCATTCAGTACTTC
CDR3aa: CASSFTFGDRVVIQYF

d_gene: TRBD1
j_gene: TRBJ1-5
v_gene: TRBV4-2
abundance: NA
CDR3nt: TGTGCCAGCAGCCAAGAACAGGGGGGTCAGCCCCAGCATTTT
CDR3aa: CASSQEQGGQPQHF

d_gene: NA
j_gene: TRBJ1-1
v_gene: TRBV28
abundance: once
CDR3nt: TGTGCCAGCAGTTTAAGGCGTGAAGCTTTCTTT
CDR3aa: CASSLRREAFF

d_gene: NA
j_gene: TRBJ2-2
v_gene: TRBV6-5
abundance: NA
CDR3nt: TGTGCCGCCCGGGAGCGAAACACCGGGGAGCTGTTTTTT
CDR3aa: CAARERNTGELFF

d_gene: NA
j_gene: TRBJ2-7
v_gene: TRBV11-2
abundance: NA
CDR3nt: TGTGCCAGCAGCTTGGGTCCATGGGGTTACGAGCAGTACTTC
CDR3aa: CASSLGPWGYEQYF

d_gene: NA
j_gene: TRBJ2-7
v_gene: TRBV28
abundance: NA
CDR3nt: TGTGCCAGCAACCCTGAGTCAGGAGCCCGCTACGAGCAGTACTTC
CDR3aa: CASNPESGARYEQYF

d_gene: NA
j_gene: TRBJ2-5
v_gene: TRBV24-1
abundance: once
CDR3nt: TGTGCCACGCAACCCAACCGGGACTCTAACCAAGAGACCCAGTACTTC
CDR3aa: CATQPNRDSNQETQYF

d_gene: NA
j_gene: TRBJ1-5
v_gene: TRBV27
abundance: NA
CDR3nt: TGTGCCAGCAGTTTACTCAATCAGCCCCAGCATTTT
CDR3aa: CASSLLNQPQHF

d_gene: NA
j_gene: TRBJ1-2
v_gene: TRBV28
abundance: NA
CDR3nt: TGTGCCAGCAGCCTAGGGCGGATACTCTATGGCTACACCTTC
CDR3aa: CASSLGRILYGYTF

d_gene: NA
j_gene: TRBJ1-1
v_gene: TRBV6-2/TRBV6-3
abundance: NA
CDR3nt: TGTGCCAGCAGTTACTCGATTATCCTCTCGTACGACACTGAAGCTTTCTTT
CDR3aa: CASSYSIILSYDTEAFF

d_gene: TRBD1
j_gene: TRBJ1-2
v_gene: TRBV19
abundance: NA
CDR3nt: TGTGCCAGTACCGGACAGGGGGATGGCTACACCTTC
CDR3aa: CASTGQGDGYTF

d_gene: NA
j_gene: TRBJ1-6
v_gene: TRBV30
abundance: once
CDR3nt: TGTGCCTGGTCCCTAGGTTCACCCCTCCACTTT
CDR3aa: CAWSLGSPLHF

d_gene: NA
j_gene: TRBJ2-1
v_gene: TRBV29-1
abundance: once
CDR3nt: TGCAGCGTTGGATCGGGCCACGGTGAGCAGTTCTTC
CDR3aa: CSVGSGHGEQFF

d_gene: NA
j_gene: TRBJ2-7
v_gene: TRBV3-1/TRBV3-2
abundance: NA
CDR3nt: TGTGCCAGCAGCGGGGGGGGGTGGCCCGGGACAGCCTACGAGCAGTACTTC
CDR3aa: CASSGGGWPGTAYEQYF

d_gene: NA
j_gene: TRBJ2-4
v_gene: TRBV3-1/TRBV3-2
abundance: NA
CDR3nt: TGTGCCAGCAGCCCTGTGGCGGGGGCCCAAAACATTCAGTACTTC
CDR3aa: CASSPVAGAQNIQYF

d_gene: NA
j_gene: TRBJ2-1
v_gene: TRBV19
abundance: NA
CDR3nt: TGTGCCAGTAGTGTTTATAGCGGTCCCTACAATGAGCAGTTCTTC
CDR3aa: CASSVYSGPYNEQFF

d_gene: NA
j_gene: TRBJ1-6
v_gene: TRBV7-2
abundance: few
CDR3nt: TGTGCCAGCAGCGCGGGGAATAATTCACCCCTCCACTTT
CDR3aa: CASSAGNNSPLHF

d_gene: NA
j_gene: TRBJ1-5
v_gene: TRBV19
abundance: NA
CDR3nt: TGTGCCAGTAGTTTGATTAGCAATCAGCCCCAGCATTTT
CDR3aa: CASSLISNQPQHF

d_gene: NA
j_gene: TRBJ2-1
v_gene: TRBV14
abundance: NA
CDR3nt: TGTGCCGGCAGAGATACCGATGAGCAGTTCTTC
CDR3aa: CAGRDTDEQFF

d_gene: NA
j_gene: TRBJ1-2
v_gene: TRBV27
abundance: medium-sized
CDR3nt: TGTGCCAGCAGTACGAGGGATCATGGCTACACCTTC
CDR3aa: CASSTRDHGYTF

d_gene: NA
j_gene: TRBJ2-3
v_gene: TRBV9
abundance: NA
CDR3nt: TGTGCCAGCAGCGGACGAATAGGGGGTGCGGATACGCAGTATTTT
CDR3aa: CASSGRIGGADTQYF

d_gene: TRBD1
j_gene: TRBJ1-6
v_gene: TRBV27
abundance: NA
CDR3nt: TGTGCCAGCACCGTCCGGACAGGGAATTCACCCCTCCACTTT
CDR3aa: CASTVRTGNSPLHF

d_gene: NA
j_gene: TRBJ1-5
v_gene: TRBV4-1
abundance: NA
CDR3nt: TGCGCCAGCAGCCAAGTTGTAGGGGTTCAGGACAATCAGCCCCAGCATTTT
CDR3aa: CASSQVVGVQDNQPQHF

d_gene: NA
j_gene: TRBJ2-1
v_gene: TRBV7-8
abundance: NA
CDR3nt: TGTGCCAGCAGCTACCGGGACCCTTCCTACAATGAGCAGTTCTTC
CDR3aa: CASSYRDPSYNEQFF

d_gene: NA
j_gene: TRBJ1-4
v_gene: TRBV6-2/TRBV6-3
abundance: NA
CDR3nt: TGTGCCAGCAGTTTAGGAGATGAAAAACTGTTTTTT
CDR3aa: CASSLGDEKLFF

d_gene: NA
j_gene: TRBJ2-3
v_gene: TRBV4-1
abundance: NA
CDR3nt: TGCGCCAGCAGCCAAGAAGTCGGGGGCACAGATACGCAGTATTTT
CDR3aa: CASSQEVGGTDTQYF